The 19 T cell receptor beta chains presented below share a single source sample, sequenced in a study of untreated major depressive disorder. The table came from immunoSEQ multiplex PCR; TCRdb's copy has only in-frame clones and leaves some out. The repertoire has just over 20,000 clones, approximately 92% of them found once; the top ten carry roughly 0.33%. What was sequenced was CD4+ T cells from PBMCs. These receptors all come from a man aged 25 to 40 in good health.

This clone was seen a single time. V is TRBV27 and J is TRBJ2-2; TRBD1 or TRBD2 may be the D gene (5 bases each). The CDR3 contains 15 residues. V was cut by 6 bases and J by 3 bases, with 14 bases left in between. Looked up from germline, CDR1 is MNHEY and CDR2 is SMNVEV (reference sequence). CDR3 nucleotide sequence: TGTGCCAGCAGCTGGGACCGATTATACACCGGGGAGCTGTTTTTT. Its protein is CASSWDRLYTGELFF.

This rearrangement joins TRBV4-1 to TRBJ2-7; 10 nucleotides agree with TRBD2. The germline gives CDR1 MGHRA, CDR2 YSYEKL. After removal of 1 base from V and 3 bases from J, the junction contained 6 bases not matched to a gene. There are 16 residues in the CDR3. DNA for the CDR3: TGCGCCAGCAGCCAAGGAGGTAGCGGGAGGAGCTACGAGCAGTACTTC. As protein: CASSQGGSGRSYEQYF.

This chain links TRBV4-1 with TRBJ1-5; unclear D gene. The V end was cut by 1 base, the J end by 0 bases, with 7 bases between. The V gene's germline CDR1 is MGHRA and CDR2 YSYEKL. The CDR3 extends over 15 amino acids. CDR3: CASSQAEYSNQPQHF. CDR3 in DNA: TGCGCCAGCAGCCAAGCTGAATATAGCAATCAGCCCCAGCATTTT.

The chain carries TRBV19 and TRBJ1-1, with D hard to call. Germline V gene data show CDR1 as LNHDA and CDR2 as SQIVND (reference sequence). This CDR3 comprises 18 residues. Trimming stripped 7 bases from V and 1 base from J, with 25 bases between. As DNA, the CDR3 is TGTGCCAGTACCGAAGTCGTCACTATACTTACACGGAACACTGAAGCTTTCTTT. It codes for CASTEVVTILTRNTEAFF. Supplemented by reference TRBV19 and TRBJ1-1, the full variable domain reads DGGITQSPKYLFRKEGQNVTLSCEQNLNHDAMYWYRQDPGQGLRLIYYSQIVNDFQKGDIAEGYSVSREKKESFPLTVTSAQKNPTAFYLCASTEVVTILTRNTEAFFGQGTRLTVV.

The chain employs TRBV6-5 and TRBJ2-7; 8 nucleotides align to TRBD2. The junction had 9 bases not matched to a gene; V was cut back by 5 bases and J by 3 bases. The CDR3 runs to 15 residues. Germline CDR1 MNHEY, CDR2 SVGAGI. The CDR3 loop reads CASSTPGLGDYEQYF. The CDR3 DNA reads TGTGCCAGCAGTACGCCGGGACTAGGAGACTACGAGCAGTACTTC.

The chain combines TRBV5-1 with TRBJ1-1; TRBD1 agrees at 7 bases. Trimming removed 4 bases from V and 3 bases from J; junction bases left unmatched: 12. The CDR3 runs to 16 residues. Looked up from germline, CDR1 is SGHRS and CDR2 is YFSETQ. The CDR3 is CASSISIDRDDTEAFF. CDR3 nucleotides: TGCGCCAGCAGCATAAGTATAGACAGGGACGACACTGAAGCTTTCTTT. Supplemented by reference TRBV5-1 and TRBJ1-1, the full variable domain reads KAGVTQTPRYLIKTRGQQVTLSCSPISGHRSVSWYQQTPGQGLQFLFEYFSETQRNKGNFPGRFSGRQFSNSRSEMNVSTLELGDSALYLCASSISIDRDDTEAFFGQGTRLTVV.

V and J are TRBV7-9 and TRBJ2-7; D unclear. Trimming cost V 5 bases and J 0 bases, with 17 bases left between them. The CDR3 is 16 amino acids. CDR1 is SEHNR, CDR2 FQNEAQ, per germline (reference sequence). The CDR3 loop is CASSPPDGRSSYEQYF. CDR3 coding DNA: TGTGCCAGCAGCCCTCCGGACGGACGGAGCTCCTACGAGCAGTACTTC.

The gene calls are TRBV14 and TRBJ1-1; D unresolved. CDR1 and CDR2 (germline): SGHDN, FVKESK. The CDR3 is 16 residues long. Trimming removed 1 base from V and 3 bases from J, with 15 bases in between. CDR3 nucleotide sequence: TGTGCCAGCAGCCAAGCGAGGTTGGGAGGAGACACTGAAGCTTTCTTT. It codes for CASSQARLGGDTEAFF.

The chain uses TRBV6-5 and TRBJ1-5; possible D gene TRBD1, 6 bases. There are 14 residues in the CDR3. The germline gives CDR1 MNHEY, CDR2 SVGAGI. Between the trimmed V and J ends, which lost 11 bases and 6 bases, there was a span of 20 bases. The CDR3 is CAGGEDRSCQPQHF. As DNA, the CDR3 is TGTGCCGGGGGGGAAGACAGGAGTTGTCAGCCCCAGCATTTT.

The V gene is TRBV28, the J gene TRBJ1-2, with 8 bases lining up with TRBD1. This CDR3 is built from 12 residues. In germline, CDR1 is MDHEN, CDR2 SYDVKM. Trimming at V came to 1 base and at J to 13 bases, leaving 5 bases not matched to a gene. The CDR3 reads CASSLSTGASTF. CDR3 sequence (DNA): TGTGCCAGCAGTTTATCGACAGGGGCGAGCACCTTC.

This sequence joins TRBV29-1 and TRBJ1-1, with unresolved D. Between the trimmed V and J ends, which lost 5 bases and 0 bases, there was a span of 16 bases. The length of the CDR3 is 15 residues. The germline V gene has CDR1 SQVTM and CDR2 ANQGSEA. CDR3 coding DNA: TGCAGCGTTACCGGGATTAAGGCCGTGAACACTGAAGCTTTCTTT. Translating it yields CSVTGIKAVNTEAFF.

J is TRBJ2-7 and V is TRBV6-6; 9 bases align to TRBD1. Germline V CDR1 and CDR2: MNHNY, SVGAGI (reference sequence). With V trimmed by 6 bases and J by 3 bases, 6 bases remained unmatched. The CDR3 covers 14 residues. The CDR3 reads CASSGGTGLYEQYF. CDR3 bases: TGTGCCAGCAGCGGCGGGACAGGGCTCTACGAGCAGTACTTC.

The chain links TRBV5-4 to TRBJ2-3; D remains unclear. The CDR3 totals 13 residues. Germline V lookup: CDR1 SGHNT, CDR2 YYREEE (reference sequence). Trimming took 2 bases from V and 4 from J, leaving 8 bases between them. The CDR3, as DNA: TGTGCCAGCAGCTTTAAAAGTCCAGATACGCAGTATTTT. The encoded protein is CASSFKSPDTQYF.

V gene TRBV7-7 combines with J gene TRBJ2-7; unclear D gene. The CDR3 is 12 residues long. V lost 5 bases and J 4 bases, leaving 9 bases between the germline ends. Germline-derived CDR1 and CDR2 are SSHAT and FNYEAQ (reference sequence). CDR3: CASSGGMYEQYF. The CDR3 DNA follows: TGTGCCAGCAGCGGTGGGATGTACGAGCAGTACTTC.

The chain has TRBV5-1 and TRBJ1-2; TRBD1 is a possible D gene (5 bases). The V gene's germline CDR1 is SGHRS and CDR2 YFSETQ. The CDR3 runs to 13 residues. Trimming pared 3 bases from V and 4 bases from J, leaving 10 bases between. The CDR3, as DNA: TGCGCCAGCAGCTCCACAGGACTCTATGGCTACACCTTC. Amino acid sequence: CASSSTGLYGYTF.

The chain couples TRBV11-2 to TRBJ1-5; no firm D call. CDR3 length: 14 residues. Germline CDR1 reads SGHAT; CDR2 reads FQNNGV. V dropped 3 bases and J dropped 1 base, with 7 bases sitting between them. The CDR3 DNA sequence: TGTGCCAGCAGCTTCTTAGGAAGCAATCAGCCCCAGCATTTT. This translates into CASSFLGSNQPQHF.

This rearrangement joins TRBV2 to TRBJ2-3, with D possibly TRBD2 on 6 matching bases. The CDR3 extends over 17 amino acids. Germline CDR1 is SNHLY and CDR2 is FYNNEI. Trimming left V 4 bases short and J 0 bases short, with 17 bases between. The CDR3 DNA is TGTGCCAGCAGTGGGGCCGGAGGGTCGGCGAGCACAGATACGCAGTATTTT. Its protein is CASSGAGGSASTDTQYF.

The chain uses TRBV5-6 and TRBJ2-7; perhaps D is TRBD1 or TRBD2 (5 bases each). The CDR3 runs 16 residues. From germline, CDR1 is SGHDT and CDR2 YYEEEE. Trimming took off 4 bases at V and 1 base at J, with 18 bases between the two ends. Here the CDR3 DNA reads TGTGCCAGCAGCAACAGGATCCCTCGGGGTTCCTACGAGCAGTACTTC. This encodes CASSNRIPRGSYEQYF. Combining the CDR3 with reference TRBV5-6 and TRBJ2-7 gives the whole variable domain DAGVTQSPTHLIKTRGQQVTLRCSPKSGHDTVSWYQQALGQGPQFIFQYYEEEERQRGNFPDRFSGHQFPNYSSELNVNALLLGDSALYLCASSNRIPRGSYEQYFGPGTRLTVT.

The chain links TRBV5-6 to TRBJ2-6; 8 bases map to TRBD1. Germline CDR1 reads SGHDT; CDR2 reads YYEEEE. V was pared by 0 bases and J by 2 bases, with 1 base of the junction left unmatched. The length of the CDR3 is 16 residues. The CDR3 coding sequence is TGTGCCAGCAGCTTGGTGGACAGGGCTGGGGCCAACGTCCTGACTTTC. This codes for CASSLVDRAGANVLTF.